The following is a TCR beta chain sequence with its context. Positive CCR7 selection of CD45RO-negative cells yielded the naive CD8 cells, and terminally differentiated effector memory CD45RA+ cells were excluded. As handled by the study authors: Without quality scores, immunoSEQ junctional reads could not be filtered like full-length reads. The table came from immunoSEQ multiplex PCR; TCRdb's copy has only in-frame clones and leaves some out. D and trimming were read from the DNA, whereas the V and J calls and clone size are those reported in that table. The data contain about 2,200,000 clones, around 93% of them seen just once; the ten biggest clones take up under 2%. The sample belongs to a study of shared clonotypes between healthy human individuals. After removal of 5 bases from V and 3 bases from J, the junction contained 4 bases not matched to a gene. The CDR3 is 15 residues long. Germline-derived CDR1 and CDR2 are MDHEN and SYDVKM.

The TCR was taken from a man younger than 30 in good health. Some clones in this sample may be carry-over from other donors' samples. This chain connects TRBV28 to TRBJ2-7, with 13 bases aligning to TRBD2. The sample comprised naive CD8+ T cells from PBMCs. The CDR3 bases are TGTGCCAGCAGTGCCGGGACTAGCGGGGTCTACGAGCAGTACTTC. Its translation is CASSAGTSGVYEQYF. The entire variable domain, with the rest obtained from reference TRBV28 and TRBJ2-7, is as follows: DVKVTQSSRYLVKRTGEKVFLECVQDMDHENMFWYRQDPGLGLRLIYFSYDVKMKEKGDIPEGYSVSREKKERFSLILESASTNQTSMYLCASSAGTSGVYEQYFGPGTRLTVT.